In its sample, the clone carrying this T cell receptor beta chain was seen many times. Its antigen is unknown. This specimen includes other DNA sequences encoding the same CDR3. The assay was carried out at the deep level. Sequencing was performed with immunoSEQ multiplex PCR; in TCRdb, only in-frame clones are kept and a portion is missing. The sample lists approximately 340,000 clones, approximately 79% seen once, with 10% in the top ten. This record comes from a study of shared clonotypes between healthy human individuals. Study-level background: A donor's plate count was three for CD4 naive and three for CD4 memory; CD8 naive had two and CD8 memory one.

CDR1 and CDR2 from the germline V gene are MNHNS and SASEGT. CDR3 length: 15 amino acids. The ends lost 4 bases at V and 2 bases at J; junction bases unmatched: 2. The study's findings and limits: In general, naive subsets displayed greater estimated richness than memory subsets did. Deeper or shallower sequencing was expected to change how clonotypes are shared among donors.

The J gene is TRBJ1-2, the V gene TRBV6-1, with TRBD1 matching 12 bases. Sequencing was performed on memory CD4+ T cells sorted from blood. The subset was: CD45RA-negative fraction. This receptor was obtained from a young man in good health. In DNA, the CDR3 is TGTGCCAGCAGTGCCGGGACAGGGGGCAACTATGGCTACACCTTC. This gives the protein CASSAGTGGNYGYTF.